This entry features one TCR beta chain sequence. Its antigen is currently unknown. Data came from immunoSEQ multiplex PCR; TCRdb stores just in-frame clones and leaves some out. The profile shows tens of thousands of clones, about 89% of them singletons. This entry comes from a study of OX40 agonist ivuxolimab in advanced cancers. About the study: Among those enrolled, mean age was roughly 62 years (range about 23 to 85) and 82.7% were male.

Whole-study findings and limits: Researchers report that CD8+ T cells had, on average, more expanded clones than CD4+. Expanded peripheral T cell antigen specificity was not determined.

The CDR3 has 16 amino acids. From germline, CDR1 is SGHTA and CDR2 FQGNSA. Trimming pared 7 bases from V and 5 bases from J, leaving 24 bases between. Autoimmune disease history or systemic immunosuppression led to patients being barred. Sample: CD4+ or CD8+ T cells sorted from blood, taken in a trial of the OX40 agonist ivuxolimab. The sequence was collected from an adult with an advanced solid tumor such as melanoma, head and neck, liver or kidney cancer. The V gene is TRBV7-2, the J gene TRBJ2-7; perhaps TRBD2 as D (6 bases). CDR3 nucleotides: TGTGCCAGCATCGAGGGAGGACGGGCAACTGGGGACGAGCAGTACTTC. It specifies CASIEGGRATGDEQYF.